The clone carrying this T cell receptor beta chain was picked up a small number of times. Its cognate antigen is unknown. One junction end disagrees with the germline gene, perhaps due to a read error. This sample was included in a study of CD8 T cells in ankylosing spondylitis. Study-level findings and limits: Earlier literature documents some of the motif variants in reactive arthritis synovial fluid and blood. A motif in TCR beta, a set of under ten highly homologous variants, appeared characteristic of ankylosing spondylitis blood. Disease-linked clones displayed a CD8+ phenotype and appeared relatively rarely in peripheral blood.

TCRdb ran MiXCR on the 5' RACE reads and lists one entry per CDR3 protein. The repertoire includes 100,000 or so distinct CDR3 sequences, roughly 10% of them detected once, and 30% to 35% sits in the top ten. CDR1 is SEHNR and CDR2 is FQNEAQ in the germline V gene (reference sequence). The CDR3 has 17 residues. This chain joins TRBV7-9 and TRBJ2-2; D is possibly TRBD2 (6 bases). The origin of this receptor is a male donor with ankylosing spondylitis. Sequencing was carried out using blood, either unsorted or a sorted T cell fraction (not recorded which). In DNA, the CDR3 is TGTTCCAGCAGCTTAGGATATGGGACTGCGAACACCGGGGAGCTGTTTTTT. This gives the protein CSSSLGYGTANTGELFF.